This entry concerns a single T cell receptor (beta chain). Its antigen is not identified. This sample stems from a study of cytomegalovirus exposure and HLA in healthy donors. Study results and caveats: According to the study, around 160 TCR beta chains were cytomegalovirus-associated. At a 0.05 false discovery rate, a later analysis found approximately 17,000 TCR beta sequences to be associated with HLA alleles.

Germline CDR1 reads LGHNT; CDR2 reads FRNRAP. There are 13 residues in the CDR3. V lost 5 bases, J lost 3 bases, and 3 bases stayed unmatched. Primers included in the PCR were 60 Vbeta and 13 Jbeta primers. TCRdb's copy holds only in-frame clones and misses some; the assay was immunoSEQ multiplex PCR. The sample records about 120,000 clones, 80% to 85% being singletons. The sequence came from a woman aged 30 to 39 in good health and CMV-seronegative. Source material: PBMCs. The rearrangement uses TRBV12-5 and TRBJ1-1; 7 positions agree with TRBD1. The CDR3 DNA is TGTGCTAGTGGTCGACAGGGTCACACTGAAGCTTTCTTT. Protein product: CASGRQGHTEAFF.